One sample yielded the 3 T cell receptor beta chains listed below, sequenced in a study of CXCR3-negative and CXCR3-positive naive CD8 T cells. The TRB libraries of cDNA were built by UMI-labeled 5' RACE. TCRdb re-called the 5' RACE reads, yielding one record per CDR3 amino acid sequence without DNA. The clone table shows 90,000 to 100,000 distinct CDR3 sequences, with the ten largest holding about 1.5%. Sequenced: naive CXCR3- CD8+ T cells from blood. The sample's subset: CD45RO-CCR7+CD27+CD95- naive CD8+ T cells lacking CXCR3 (TNR3-). Source of these receptors: a human donor in good health. Some clones in this sample may be carry-over from other donors' samples.

The chain employs TRBV7-6 and TRBJ2-1; no DNA is available, so the TRBD1 call from TCRdb remains unchecked. CDR1 and CDR2 from the germline V gene are SGHVS and FNYEAQ. The CDR3 has 14 residues. This CDR3 is CASSLLGGPNEQFF.

This chain joins TRBV6-6 and TRBJ2-3; TCRdb lists TRBD2, though no DNA is available to test this call. This CDR3 contains 17 residues. CDR1 is MNHNY and CDR2 is SVGAGI in the germline V gene (reference sequence). The CDR3 sequence is CASSYSSPSGVTDTQYF.

This rearrangement joins TRBV2 to TRBJ2-7; TCRdb's assignment of TRBD2 cannot be checked, as there is no DNA. The CDR3 consists of 14 residues. CDR1 and CDR2 from the germline V gene are SNHLY and FYNNEI. The CDR3 protein is CASKREPVIYEQYF.